This paragraph covers one T cell receptor beta chain sequence. Its recognized antigen is unknown. A far larger clone is only one base removed, so a read error is likely. This CDR3 fails to terminate in the conserved phenylalanine or tryptophan, so it likely reflects a read error. Every patient had bone marrow sampled at the time of active disease. Bone marrow mononuclear cells were isolated by Ficoll-Hypaque density gradient centrifugation. CD138-negative cells were obtained by negative selection after labeling with CD138 magnetic microbeads on a MACS separator, removing myeloma plasma cells. Flow cytometry on an Attune NxT with CD138 antibodies was used to check the purity of the isolated cells. Total RNA was extracted with TRIzol reagent and quantified with a NanoDrop spectrophotometer. For each patient, the CD138-negative bone marrow sample underwent paired RNA-seq and IR-seq. The germline V gene encodes CDR1 MNHEY and CDR2 SVGEGT. V sheds 6 bases and J sheds 4 bases, leaving 9 bases between their ends. The CDR3 length equals 12 residues, ends included. This entry keeps only the CDR3 DNA: 36 bases, framed from base 1.

These data come from a study of read filtering for tumor transcriptome and immune sequencing (dated by TCRdb to the early 2020s). A note on the overall study: The cohort consisted of 17 to 20 male and around 15 female patients, with a mean age of about 66 years and an age range of roughly 40 to 85. By revised international staging, roughly 8 patients were R-ISS I, 16 were R-ISS II and 7 were R-ISS III. After DNase treatment, whole-transcriptome libraries were prepared using the TruSeq RNA Access Library Prep Kit. TCR-region mapped reads per sample ranged from about 3.5 to 10.27 million with IR-seq versus only about 75 to 1273 with RNA-seq. Using the same bone marrow samples, the study ran both targeted immune repertoire sequencing and bulk whole-transcriptome sequencing and then compared the TCR repertoires from each method. A main aim was a read-filtering strategy for immune repertoire data, specifically whether clonotypes supported by a single read should be removed. What the study reported, not specific to this receptor: The correlation between IR-seq and RNA-seq shared clonotype proportions was increased by removal of single-read clonotypes. The sorted CD138-negative fraction was a mixed bone marrow immune population, not purified T cells. Compared with RNA-seq, IR-seq captured clonotypes at much greater depth and more reliably, and a smaller IR-seq throughput was enough to identify most of the shared clonotypes. Single-read clonotypes made up roughly four fifths of clonotypes but only approximately 3.7% of total reads in IR-seq, compared with about 77% of clonotypes and 40% to 55% of reads in RNA-seq.

TCR libraries were built from about 370 ng RNA with the Immunoverse kit, using molecular barcoded adaptors covering alpha/delta and beta/gamma chains. TCR library preparation used the same RNA that went into transcriptome sequencing. An Illumina HiSeq 4000 with 2 x 150 cycles was used to sequence the TCR libraries. As for the authors' bioinformatics: Using MiXCR, which included quality filtering and error correction, TCR reads were aligned to human V, D, J and C references and then assembled into CDR3 clonotypes. Clonotype counts and gene usage diversity were analyzed with the tcR package in R. Raw mapping reads were checked after the RNA-seq reads had been mapped by STAR aligner version 2.5.3a onto the human GRCh37 genome. To test how sequencing depth affects detected clonotypes, IR-seq fastq files were randomly downsampled with Seqtk 1.3. TCRdb reprocessing: public reads trimmed at Q25 with fastp, clones called with MiXCR, in-frame beta chains kept. Rows with one shared CDR3 protein collapse into an entry with the most common genes and DNA. Clone size and V and J calls follow TCRdb, not the original study. The sample table lists around 26,000 distinct CDR3 sequences, under 15% of them with a count of one. The top ten clones comprise about 41% of the sample.

This receptor chain uses TRBV6-2 or TRBV6-3 and TRBJ2-5; no D gene can be assigned with confidence. The clonotype originates from a donor at least 40 years old with multiple myeloma. The sample comprised a population of CD138-negative cells sorted from bone marrow. Sample cell subset or site, as interpreted from the label and publication: bone marrow mononuclear cells depleted of CD138+ plasma/myeloma cells by negative magnetic selection. For the CDR3, the sequence is CASSRATETQYL. The bases read TGTGCCAGCAGCCGAGCAACAGAGACCCAGTACCTC.